This T cell receptor (beta chain) appears in the sequencing data of a study of Graves' ophthalmopathy and Graves' hyperthyroidism. Trimming pared 0 bases from V and 3 bases from J, leaving 12 bases between. The CDR3 is 15 residues long. Germline V gene lookup returns CDR1 LGHNA and CDR2 YSLEER. RNA transcripts were the source from which TCR beta CDR3 regions were amplified. The first round was an RT-PCR with HTBI primers, and the second round was a multiplex PCR. TCRdb re-derived calls from the multiplex PCR reads in MiXCR, one entry per CDR3 protein. The sample consists of about 700,000 distinct CDR3 sequences, 40% of them appearing once.

Source material: peripheral blood. The clonotype was recovered from an adult man with Graves' ophthalmopathy. The V call is TRBV4-3, the J call TRBJ2-7, with no clear D. The CDR3 is CASSQDLVGNYEQYF. The CDR3 DNA reads as TGCGCCAGCAGCCAAGATCTTGTGGGGAACTACGAGCAGTACTTC.